A single T cell receptor beta chain is shown here with its context. Antigen unknown. The data derive from a study of cytomegalovirus exposure and HLA in healthy donors. Study background: Previous work identified 100 million or so unique TCR beta sequences from about 179 million T cells. The Caucasian-associated ancestry cluster held under 90% of a few hundred genotyped donors.

The CDR3 sequence is 15 residues long. V gave up 5 bases and J gave up 1 base; unmatched junction bases: 4. In germline, CDR1 is SGHTA, CDR2 FQGTGA. Points from the study as a whole: It was taken for granted in presence/absence analyses that sequencing depth across donors was roughly uniform.

The PCR ran on 60 Vbeta and 13 Jbeta primers. Data came from immunoSEQ multiplex PCR; TCRdb stores just in-frame clones and leaves some out. The sample shows around 64,000 clones, roughly nine tenths of them seen only once. The clonotype comes from a woman aged 30 to 39 in good health and CMV-seropositive. The gene calls are TRBV7-3 and TRBJ2-1; TRBD2 matches 8 bases. The sequenced material came from PBMCs. This CDR3 reads CASSISGGSYNEQFF. CDR3 coding DNA: TGTGCCAGCAGCATAAGCGGGGGTTCCTACAATGAGCAGTTCTTC.